These 19 T cell receptor beta chains originate from one sample sequenced in a study of identical twins. TCRdb re-called the 5' RACE reads through MiXCR, storing one row per CDR3 protein. The data contain roughly 710,000 distinct CDR3 sequences, 5.5% to 7.5% of them singletons. Sequencing was done on a sample of naive T cells sorted from blood. These receptors originate from a man between 18 and 29 years old in good health.

This clonotype has only a few counts. This chain links TRBV2 with TRBJ2-7; D uncertain. The germline gives CDR1 SNHLY, CDR2 FYNNEI. The CDR3 covers 13 residues. Trimming stripped 6 bases from V and 4 bases from J, with 13 bases between. CDR3 amino acids: CASSPILTYEQYF. Written as DNA, the CDR3 is TGTGCCAGCAGCCCAATCCTCACTTACGAGCAGTACTTC. Full variable domain (outside the CDR3, taken from reference TRBV2 and TRBJ2-7): EPEVTQTPSHQVTQMGQEVILRCVPISNHLYFYWYRQILGQKVEFLVSFYNNEISEKSEIFDDQFSVERPDGSNFTLKIRSTKLEDSAMYFCASSPILTYEQYFGPGTRLTVT.

Many counts were recorded for this clonotype. The chain combines TRBV10-3 with TRBJ2-7; TRBD2 agrees at 11 bases. This CDR3 comprises 17 residues. Germline CDR1 and CDR2: ENHRY and SYGVKD. The trim removed 3 bases at V and 3 bases at J, leaving 10 bases unmatched. DNA for the CDR3: TGTGCCATCAGTGAAGGGTCAGGAGGACTAGCGGGCTACGAGCAGTACTTC. Residues: CAISEGSGGLAGYEQYF.

This clonotype has ten or more counts. The chain carries TRBV13 and TRBJ2-1; D might be TRBD1 or TRBD2, each matching 5 bases. V was shortened by 7 bases and J by 4 bases, with 11 bases between the two germline ends. This CDR3 is built from 13 residues. Looked up from germline, CDR1 is PRHDT and CDR2 is FYEKMQ (reference sequence). CDR3 sequence reads: CASIGREYNEQFF. The CDR3 DNA follows: TGTGCCAGCATCGGCAGGGAGTACAATGAGCAGTTCTTC. Combining the CDR3 with reference TRBV13 and TRBJ2-1 gives the whole variable domain AAGVIQSPRHLIKEKRETATLKCYPIPRHDTVYWYQQGPGQDPQFLISFYEKMQSDKGSIPDRFSAQQFSDYHSELNMSSLELGDSALYFCASIGREYNEQFFGPGTRLTVL.

Ten or more counts support this clonotype. This chain connects TRBV20-1 to TRBJ2-1; 8 bases agree with TRBD2. Unmatched junction bases numbered 7, after V lost 6 bases and J lost 3 bases. This CDR3 region has 14 residues. Looked up from germline, CDR1 is DFQATT and CDR2 is SNEGSKA (reference sequence). DNA of the CDR3: TGCAGTGCCCTTGGGCGGGAGGTCTACAATGAGCAGTTCTTC. It codes for CSALGREVYNEQFF.

This clonotype appeared a few times. The chain is built from TRBV20-1 and TRBJ1-2, with D perhaps matching TRBD1 (6 bases). V shed 3 bases and J shed 5 bases, with 10 bases lying between them. The CDR3 is 12 residues long. CDR1 and CDR2 (germline): DFQATT, SNEGSKA (reference sequence). DNA of the CDR3: TGCAGTGCTAGGGGGGCTGAGTATGGCTACACCTTC. As protein: CSARGAEYGYTF.

At least ten counts were recorded for this clonotype. Here the CDR3 DNA reads TGTGCCAGCAGCCCCGATACGGGCTACGAGCAGTACTTC. This gives the protein CASSPDTGYEQYF. This chain joins TRBV28 and TRBJ2-7; D is uncertain. Germline CDR1 reads MDHEN; CDR2 reads SYDVKM. Trimming shortened V by 6 bases and J by 3 bases, and 12 bases separated the two germline ends. The CDR3 has 13 residues.

This chain joins TRBV5-1 and TRBJ2-3; the match to TRBD2 covers 8 bases. The CDR3 is 15 amino acids. V was pared by 4 bases and J by 4 bases, with 8 bases of the junction left unmatched. Germline V gene data show CDR1 as SGHRS and CDR2 as YFSETQ. CDR3 residues: CASSPGTSVPDTQYF. The CDR3 DNA reads as TGCGCCAGCAGCCCCGGGACTAGTGTCCCAGATACGCAGTATTTT.

This clonotype has only a few counts. The V call is TRBV29-1, the J call TRBJ2-7; D is unresolved. The CDR3 has 14 amino acids. V lost 3 bases to trimming and J lost 0 bases, with 12 bases between them. CDR1 and CDR2 (germline): SQVTM, ANQGSEA. The CDR3 reads CSVDVGVSSYEQYF. CDR3 nucleotide sequence: TGCAGCGTTGATGTGGGTGTTAGCTCCTACGAGCAGTACTTC.

This clonotype showed up just a few times. The chain joins TRBV20-1 to TRBJ1-1; D gene unclear. This CDR3 contains 15 residues. Germline V gene data show CDR1 as DFQATT and CDR2 as SNEGSKA (reference sequence). V was clipped by 0 bases and J by 5 bases, with 16 bases between them. The CDR3 DNA sequence: TGCAGTGCTAGAGATGGAGGCAGCTGGGGTACTGAAGCTTTCTTT. It specifies CSARDGGSWGTEAFF.

In this sample, this clonotype turned up a few times. CDR3 sequence: CSGEQEDTQYF. The CDR3 DNA reads as TGCAGTGGGGAACAGGAAGATACGCAGTATTTT. The chain is built from TRBV20-1 and TRBJ2-3; TRBD1 might be the D (5 bases). The CDR3 runs to 11 residues. Germline loops: CDR1 DFQATT, CDR2 SNEGSKA (reference sequence). V dropped 7 bases and J dropped 5 bases, with 10 bases sitting between them.

This clonotype was seen many times. This rearrangement joins TRBV6-2 or TRBV6-3 to TRBJ1-1; no definite D call. The CDR3 loop spans 16 amino acids. The germline V gene has CDR1 MNHEY and CDR2 SVGEGT. V shed 4 bases and J shed 3 bases, with 18 bases lying between them. The DNA for the CDR3 is TGTGCCAGCAGTTGGTATCGGGAGAAGGGCTACACTGAAGCTTTCTTT. The encoded protein is CASSWYREKGYTEAFF.

This clonotype was counted a few times. The chain combines TRBV11-3 with TRBJ1-4; 8 bases map to TRBD1. V dropped 5 bases and J dropped 6; count of bases not matched to a gene: 5. The CDR3 length is 14 residues. Germline assignment: CDR1 SGHNT and CDR2 YENEEA. DNA of the CDR3: TGTGCCAGCAGCCAAGACAGGGGAGATGAAAAACTGTTTTTT. Translating it yields CASSQDRGDEKLFF.

The chain combines TRBV7-9 with TRBJ1-1; a weak D match, TRBD1 (5 bases). The CDR3 runs to 16 residues. The germline V gene has CDR1 SEHNR and CDR2 FQNEAQ (reference sequence). Trimming removed 5 bases at V and 6 bases at J, with 22 bases between. The CDR3 sequence: CASSPGLLGVGAEAFF. The DNA for the CDR3 is TGTGCCAGCAGCCCCGGTTTGTTGGGAGTGGGGGCTGAAGCTTTCTTT.

V usage is TRBV30 and J usage is TRBJ2-7; D remains ambiguous. The V gene lost 1 base and the J gene lost 4 bases, with 5 bases spanning the gap. Germline CDR1 and CDR2: GTSNPN and SVGIG (reference sequence). CDR3 length equals 11 residues. CDR3 nucleotide sequence: TGTGCCTGGAGTGGTTTATACGAGCAGTACTTC. This gives the protein CAWSGLYEQYF. The complete variable domain, with remaining parts taken from reference TRBV30 and TRBJ2-7, reads SQTIHQWPATLVQPVGSPLSLECTVEGTSNPNLYWYRQAAGRGLQLLFYSVGIGQISSEVPQNLSASRPQDRQFILSSKKLLLSDSGFYLCAWSGLYEQYFGPGTRLTVT.

This clonotype was observed a few times. The chain carries TRBV5-1 and TRBJ2-2; D may be TRBD1 or TRBD2 (5 bases each). The CDR3 has 16 amino acids. Per the germline V gene, CDR1 is SGHRS and CDR2 is YFSETQ. V lost 4 bases to trimming and J lost 0 bases, with 13 bases between them. For the CDR3, the DNA is TGCGCCAGCAGCCGGGACGGCCTCACGAACACCGGGGAGCTGTTTTTT. This gives the protein CASSRDGLTNTGELFF.

This clonotype was observed at least ten times. The gene calls are TRBV20-1 and TRBJ2-2; TRBD2 might be the D (5 bases). CDR1 and CDR2 (germline): DFQATT, SNEGSKA (reference sequence). The CDR3 has 15 residues. V lost 0 bases and J lost 0, with 8 bases in between. CDR3: CSARDFSANTGELFF. The CDR3 nucleotides read TGCAGTGCTAGAGATTTTAGCGCGAACACCGGGGAGCTGTTTTTT.

CDR3 coding DNA: TGTGCCAGCAGCCTTACGGCGGGAGACGAGCAGTACGTC. Protein product: CASSLTAGDEQYV. This chain connects TRBV7-8 to TRBJ2-7; 7 nucleotides match TRBD2. Trimming cost V 5 bases and J 5 bases; bases outside gene matches: 6. The CDR3 runs 13 residues. Looked up from germline, CDR1 is SGHVS and CDR2 is FQNEAQ.

This clonotype was seen ten or more times. The chain is built from TRBV20-1 and TRBJ1-1; D gene ambiguous. Trimming left V 5 bases short and J 4 bases short, with 11 bases between. The CDR3 covers 12 residues. Germline-derived CDR1 and CDR2 are DFQATT and SNEGSKA (reference sequence). The CDR3 sequence: CSAVPGFTEAFF. CDR3 sequence (DNA): TGCAGTGCTGTCCCAGGTTTCACTGAAGCTTTCTTT.

CDR3: CSARTALGLAGESETQYF. Written as DNA, the CDR3 is TGCAGTGCCCGGACCGCCTTAGGACTAGCGGGAGAGTCGGAGACCCAGTACTTC. The chain carries TRBV20-1 and TRBJ2-5, with 13 bases lining up with TRBD2. V shed 6 bases and J 5 bases; nucleotides not matched to a gene: 18. Germline assignment: CDR1 DFQATT and CDR2 SNEGSKA (reference sequence). The CDR3 has 18 amino acids.